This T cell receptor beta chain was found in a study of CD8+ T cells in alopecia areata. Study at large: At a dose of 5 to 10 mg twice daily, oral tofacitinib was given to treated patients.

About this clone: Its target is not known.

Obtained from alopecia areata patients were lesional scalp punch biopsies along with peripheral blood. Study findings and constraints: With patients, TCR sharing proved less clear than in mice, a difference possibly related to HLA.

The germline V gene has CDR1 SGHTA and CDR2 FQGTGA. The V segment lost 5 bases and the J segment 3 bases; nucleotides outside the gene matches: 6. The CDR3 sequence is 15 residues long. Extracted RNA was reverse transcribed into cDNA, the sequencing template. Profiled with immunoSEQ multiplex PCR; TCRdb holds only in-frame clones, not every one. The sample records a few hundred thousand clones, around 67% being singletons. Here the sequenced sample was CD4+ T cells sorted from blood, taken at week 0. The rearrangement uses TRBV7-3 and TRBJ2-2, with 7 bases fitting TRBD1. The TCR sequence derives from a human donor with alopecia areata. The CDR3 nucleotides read TGTGCCAGCAGCCGGACAGGTGCGGACACCGGGGAGCTGTTTTTT. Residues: CASSRTGADTGELFF. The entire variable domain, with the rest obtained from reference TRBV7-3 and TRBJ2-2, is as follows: GAGVSQTPSNKVTEKGKYVELRCDPISGHTALYWYRQSLGQGPEFLIYFQGTGAADDSGLPNDRFFAVRPEGSVSTLKIQRTERGDSAVYLCASSRTGADTGELFFGEGSRLTVL.